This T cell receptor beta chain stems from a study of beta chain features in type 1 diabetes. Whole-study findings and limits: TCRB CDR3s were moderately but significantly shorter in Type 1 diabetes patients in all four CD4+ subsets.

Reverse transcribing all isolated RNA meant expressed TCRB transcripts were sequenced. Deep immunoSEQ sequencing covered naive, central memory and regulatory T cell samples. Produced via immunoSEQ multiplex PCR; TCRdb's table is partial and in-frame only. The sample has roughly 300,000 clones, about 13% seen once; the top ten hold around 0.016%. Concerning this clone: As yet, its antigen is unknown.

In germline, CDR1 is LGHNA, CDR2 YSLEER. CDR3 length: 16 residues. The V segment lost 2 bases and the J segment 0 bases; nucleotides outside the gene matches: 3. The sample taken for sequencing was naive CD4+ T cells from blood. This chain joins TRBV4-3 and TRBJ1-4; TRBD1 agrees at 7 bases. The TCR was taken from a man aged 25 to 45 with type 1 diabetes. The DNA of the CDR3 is TGCGCCAGCAGCCAATTCCAGGGGGCAACTAATGAAAAACTGTTTTTT. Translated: CASSQFQGATNEKLFF.